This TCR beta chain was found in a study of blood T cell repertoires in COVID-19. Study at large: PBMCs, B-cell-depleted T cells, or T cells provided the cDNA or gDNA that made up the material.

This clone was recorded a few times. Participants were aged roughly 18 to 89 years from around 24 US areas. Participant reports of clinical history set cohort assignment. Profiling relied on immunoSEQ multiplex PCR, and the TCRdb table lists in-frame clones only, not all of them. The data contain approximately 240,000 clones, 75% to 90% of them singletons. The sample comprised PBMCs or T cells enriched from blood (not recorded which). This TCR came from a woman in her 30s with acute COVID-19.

CDR3 residues: CASSQVDSSYEQYF. Written as DNA, the CDR3 is TGTGCCAGCAGCCAAGTGGACAGCTCCTACGAGCAGTACTTC. The chain has TRBV7-6 and TRBJ2-7; D is possibly TRBD1 (6 bases). Germline CDR1 is SGHVS and CDR2 is FNYEAQ. The CDR3 length is 14 residues. V lost 5 bases and J lost 0, with 11 bases in between.